Listed here are 22 T cell receptor beta chains from one sample, sequenced in a study of CD8 T cells in Susac syndrome. When the RNA was reverse transcribed, random hexamers were used with an input of roughly 0.45 to 1 ug. TCRdb reprocessed the immunoSEQ multiplex PCR reads with MiXCR, giving one entry per CDR3 protein. The sample shows 170,000 or so distinct CDR3 sequences, just under 95% of them seen only once. The sequencing input was CD4+ T cells from PBMCs. The source is a human donor with Susac syndrome.

The chain combines TRBV4-2 with TRBJ2-2; 7 bases agree with TRBD2. With V trimmed by 8 bases and J by 6 bases, 18 bases remained unmatched. This CDR3 spans 17 amino acids. CDR1 and CDR2 (germline): LGHNA, YNFKEQ. In DNA, the CDR3 is TGTGCCAGCCGCCGCGAGTCCCTTGCGGGGGAGGCCGGGGAGCTGTTTTTT. It yields the protein CASRRESLAGEAGELFF.

The chain has TRBV9 and TRBJ2-1, with 10 bases aligning to TRBD2. Unmatched junction bases numbered 8, after V lost 0 bases and J lost 5 bases. CDR3 size: 17 residues. The germline CDR1 and CDR2 sequences are SGDLS and YYNGEE. CDR3: CASSVATWTSGDNEQFF. The CDR3 DNA follows: TGTGCCAGCAGCGTAGCTACTTGGACTAGCGGAGACAATGAGCAGTTCTTC.

V usage is TRBV20-1 and J usage is TRBJ1-2; the match to TRBD1 covers 9 bases. The CDR3 extends over 13 amino acids. Looked up from germline, CDR1 is DFQATT and CDR2 is SNEGSKA (reference sequence). V gave up 4 bases and J gave up 4 bases; unmatched junction bases: 4. Written as DNA, the CDR3 is TGCAGTGCTACACAGGGGGCGGGCTATGGCTACACCTTC. This sequence encodes CSATQGAGYGYTF.

CDR3 region: CAWSTHRGQKSINEQFF. CDR3 DNA: TGTGCCTGGAGCACCCACCGCGGACAGAAAAGTATCAATGAGCAGTTCTTC. The J gene is TRBJ2-1, the V gene TRBV30; possibly TRBD1 for D (6 bases). Germline loops: CDR1 GTSNPN, CDR2 SVGIG (reference sequence). V was pared by 3 bases and J by 6 bases, with 24 bases between. The CDR3 sequence is 17 residues long.

The gene calls are TRBV9 and TRBJ2-7; TRBD1 might be the D (5 bases). V lost 0 bases to trimming and J lost 1 base, with 8 bases between them. The CDR3 totals 14 residues. Germline lookup yields CDR1 SGDLS and CDR2 YYNGEE. CDR3 amino acids: CASSVGPGSYEQYF. The CDR3 coding sequence is TGTGCCAGCAGCGTAGGTCCAGGGTCCTACGAGCAGTACTTC.

This chain links TRBV29-1 with TRBJ2-1; TRBD2 aligns across 10 bases. From germline, CDR1 is SQVTM and CDR2 ANQGSEA. V was clipped by 2 bases and J by 2 bases; unmatched bases: 0. This CDR3 spans 14 amino acids. CDR3: CSVESGRAYNEQFF. The CDR3 region has the DNA TGCAGCGTTGAAAGCGGGAGGGCCTACAATGAGCAGTTCTTC.

This chain uses TRBV24-1 with TRBJ2-2; 7 bases line up with TRBD1. Germline-derived CDR1 and CDR2 are KGHDR and SFDVKD. Trimming took 5 bases from V and 0 from J; bases not matched to a gene: 5. This CDR3 has 16 residues. The CDR3 is CATSGDRAANTGELFF. The CDR3 bases are TGTGCCACCAGTGGTGACAGGGCCGCGAACACCGGGGAGCTGTTTTTT.

The chain employs TRBV28 and TRBJ1-5; perhaps TRBD1 as D (5 bases). Trimming pared 0 bases from V and 6 bases from J, leaving 12 bases between. The germline gives CDR1 MDHEN, CDR2 SYDVKM. This CDR3 has 15 amino acids. As DNA, the CDR3 is TGTGCCAGCAGTTTATGGGGGCGGCGGGGTCAGCCCCAGCATTTT. This translates into CASSLWGRRGQPQHF.

The chain carries TRBV20-1 and TRBJ2-3; D unclear. This CDR3 has 16 amino acids. Germline V gene sequence: CDR1 DFQATT, CDR2 SNEGSKA (reference sequence). V was cut by 0 bases and J by 0 bases, with 13 bases left in between. The CDR3 region has the DNA TGCAGTGCTAGAGATCCGCGGTTAACTAGCACAGATACGCAGTATTTT. Translated, it gives CSARDPRLTSTDTQYF.

The rearrangement uses TRBV19 and TRBJ1-2, with D tentatively TRBD1 (6 bases). The V gene lost 6 bases and the J gene lost 4 bases, with 15 bases spanning the gap. In germline, CDR1 is LNHDA, CDR2 SQIVND (reference sequence). The CDR3 sequence is 14 residues long. The CDR3 spells CASSPVGGLYGYTF. CDR3 DNA sequence: TGTGCCAGTAGCCCCGTAGGGGGACTCTATGGCTACACCTTC.

V and J are TRBV3-1 and TRBJ1-2, with D possibly TRBD1 on 5 matching bases. The ends were cut back, 0 bases at V and 7 bases at J, with 6 bases in the middle. In germline, CDR1 is LGHDT, CDR2 YNNKEL (reference sequence). The CDR3 runs to 12 residues. The DNA of the CDR3 is TGTGCCAGCAGCCAAGAGAGGGGTGGCTACACCTTC. Translating gives CASSQERGGYTF.

This chain joins TRBV2 and TRBJ2-2, with TRBD2 as a possible D gene (5 bases). CDR1 SNHLY and CDR2 FYNNEI come from the germline V gene. The V end lost 6 bases, the J end lost 6 bases, and 17 bases lay between the germline ends. CDR3 length: 15 amino acids. CDR3 region: CASRRDSLVPGELFF. In DNA form, the CDR3 reads TGTGCCAGCAGGAGGGATAGCTTAGTGCCCGGGGAGCTGTTTTTT.

The rearrangement uses TRBV29-1 and TRBJ2-2; a weak D match, TRBD1 (6 bases). The V gene's germline CDR1 is SQVTM and CDR2 ANQGSEA. The CDR3 has 14 residues. V was trimmed by 6 bases and J by 0 bases, leaving 11 bases between them. The CDR3 sequence is CSVLGTPNTGELFF. The CDR3 DNA reads TGCAGCGTGCTTGGGACACCGAACACCGGGGAGCTGTTTTTT.

CDR3 sequence: CASNRVPYEQYF. CDR3 DNA sequence: TGTGCCAGCAACAGGGTGCCCTACGAGCAGTACTTC. The genes are TRBV6-1 and TRBJ2-7; TRBD1 is a possible D gene (6 bases). Trimming pared 7 bases from V and 2 bases from J, leaving 9 bases between. The length of the CDR3 is 12 residues. The germline gives CDR1 MNHNS, CDR2 SASEGT.

The rearrangement uses TRBV5-1 and TRBJ2-7; D may correspond to TRBD1 or TRBD2 (6 bases each). Germline V gene sequence: CDR1 SGHRS, CDR2 YFSETQ. V was pared by 3 bases and J by 6 bases, with 22 bases between. The CDR3 contains 16 residues. CDR3 coding DNA: TGCGCCAGCAGCTGGGGGCCGGGACTCTCCCCACTCGAGCAGTACTTC. It encodes CASSWGPGLSPLEQYF.

This chain uses TRBV9 with TRBJ1-4; D remains ambiguous. Per germline, CDR1 SGDLS and CDR2 YYNGEE. The V end lost 3 bases, the J end lost 7 bases, and 16 bases lay between the germline ends. There are 15 residues in the CDR3. The CDR3 nucleotides are TGTGCCAGCAGCGCAACAGCAGGTGACTTTGAAAAACTGTTTTTT. Translation gives CASSATAGDFEKLFF.

The genes are TRBV7-9 and TRBJ1-1; D remains unclear. Germline V gene sequence: CDR1 SEHNR, CDR2 FQNEAQ (reference sequence). The V end was cut by 1 base, the J end by 3 bases, with 6 bases between. The CDR3 runs to 13 residues. CDR3 region: CASSLESDTEAFF. As DNA, the CDR3 is TGTGCCAGCAGCTTAGAATCGGACACTGAAGCTTTCTTT.

This chain connects TRBV12-3 or TRBV12-4 to TRBJ1-5, with D tentatively TRBD1 (5 bases). The germline V and J ends were trimmed by 3 bases and 4 bases, with 16 bases remaining between them. This CDR3 spans 16 amino acids. CDR3 sequence reads: CASSFYSGGRNQPQHF. The CDR3 DNA sequence: TGTGCCAGCAGTTTTTATTCGGGGGGAAGGAATCAGCCCCAGCATTTT.

The J gene is TRBJ2-2, the V gene TRBV4-2; D is uncertain. V was shortened by 2 bases and J by 4 bases, with 17 bases between the two germline ends. Germline V gene sequence: CDR1 LGHNA, CDR2 YNFKEQ. This CDR3 spans 17 amino acids. This CDR3 reads CASSQRAGPKGTGELFF. The DNA for the CDR3 is TGTGCCAGCAGCCAACGGGCCGGGCCTAAGGGCACCGGGGAGCTGTTTTTT.

V and J are TRBV5-1 and TRBJ1-1; 7 nucleotides agree with TRBD1. Per germline, CDR1 SGHRS and CDR2 YFSETQ. V lost 0 bases to trimming and J lost 4 bases; unmatched junction nucleotides: 3. The length of the CDR3 is 14 residues. This CDR3 reads CASSLDRGSTEAFF. CDR3 bases: TGCGCCAGCAGCTTGGACAGGGGATCCACTGAAGCTTTCTTT.

CDR3 in amino acids: CATSPLSGRRYNEQFF. CDR3 nucleotides: TGTGCCACCAGCCCCCTTAGCGGGCGGAGATACAATGAGCAGTTCTTC. V gene TRBV15 combines with J gene TRBJ2-1; TRBD2 aligns across 7 bases. The J segment lost 4 bases and the V segment lost 5 bases, leaving 11 bases of the junction unmatched. Germline V gives CDR1 LNHNV, CDR2 YYDKDF (reference sequence). The CDR3 is 16 residues long.

V gene TRBV4-1 combines with J gene TRBJ2-7; TRBD2 matches 14 bases. Germline V gene lookup returns CDR1 MGHRA and CDR2 YSYEKL. The trim removed 1 base at V and 5 bases at J, leaving 1 base unmatched. The CDR3 contains 15 residues. The CDR3 spells CASSQAGLAGDEQYF. The CDR3 region has the DNA TGCGCCAGCAGCCAAGCGGGACTAGCGGGAGACGAGCAGTACTTC.